This T cell receptor beta chain was retrieved from a study of blood T cell repertoires in COVID-19. Whole-study context: PBMCs, B-cell-depleted T cells, or T cells provided the cDNA or gDNA that made up the material.

Data came from immunoSEQ multiplex PCR; TCRdb stores just in-frame clones and leaves some out. The repertoire holds approximately 210,000 clones, with 80% to 90% as singletons. Material: peripheral blood. The origin of this receptor is a human donor in a cohort sampled during active COVID-19.

The DNA of the CDR3 is TGTGCCAGCAGTCGAGGGACAATCCAAGAGACCCAGTACTTC. It translates to CASSRGTIQETQYF. The chain is built from TRBV6-5 and TRBJ2-5; TRBD1 is a possible D gene (6 bases). This CDR3 region has 14 residues. CDR1 MNHEY and CDR2 SVGAGI come from the germline V gene. V lost 5 bases and J 1 base, leaving 11 bases between the germline ends.